This T cell receptor (beta chain) is from a study of monozygotic twins with inflammatory bowel disease. Study-wide points: In patient repertoires, differing immunosuppressive treatments may have added some variability. Fewer shared clonotypes with others were found in IBD patients than in healthy twins, especially with disease activity. TCRbeta diversity (inverse Simpson) was lower in IBD patients than in healthy co-twins.

After re-calling the 5' RACE reads, TCRdb lists one entry per CDR3 protein, DNA absent. This sample's table reports approximately 380,000 distinct CDR3 sequences. With no T cell sorting beforehand, total RNA was isolated from whole blood. This CDR3 contains 13 residues. In germline, CDR1 is DFQATT, CDR2 SNEGSKA (reference sequence). Worth noting for this clonotype: Its antigen remains unidentified.

Sequenced input: blood. This TCR was recovered from a human donor with ulcerative colitis or Crohn's disease, or a healthy co-twin of an affected twin (not recorded which). V gene TRBV20-1 combines with J gene TRBJ2-2. The CDR3 is CSARVLWPGELFF.